A single sample is the source of the 22 T cell receptor beta chains below, sequenced in a study of OX40 agonist ivuxolimab in advanced cancers. Assay used: immunoSEQ multiplex PCR; TCRdb lists only in-frame clones, some missing. The sample gives 68,000 or so clones, roughly 83% of which show up once; over 1.1% is in the top ten. The sequencing here drew on CD4+ or CD8+ T cells sorted from blood, taken in a trial of the OX40 agonist ivuxolimab. Every receptor here comes from an adult with an advanced solid tumor such as melanoma, head and neck, liver or kidney cancer.

The chain uses TRBV28 and TRBJ2-2; a weak D match, TRBD1 (6 bases). Deletions cut 6 bases from V and 1 base from J, with 21 bases between. The CDR3 is 18 amino acids. Germline loops: CDR1 MDHEN, CDR2 SYDVKM. The CDR3 here is CASRDGGHRLMNTGELFF. The CDR3 DNA reads TGTGCCAGCAGGGATGGGGGACATCGGCTTATGAACACCGGGGAGCTGTTTTTT.

CDR3 residues: CASRRGGAGTDTQYF. CDR3 nucleotides: TGCGCCAGCAGACGCGGGGGGGCTGGCACAGATACGCAGTATTTT. The V gene is TRBV5-1, the J gene TRBJ2-3; TRBD2 aligns across 9 bases. CDR1 is SGHRS and CDR2 is YFSETQ in the germline V gene. This CDR3 has 15 amino acids. V lost 5 bases, J lost 1 base, and 5 bases stayed unmatched. Full variable domain (outside the CDR3, taken from reference TRBV5-1 and TRBJ2-3): KAGVTQTPRYLIKTRGQQVTLSCSPISGHRSVSWYQQTPGQGLQFLFEYFSETQRNKGNFPGRFSGRQFSNSRSEMNVSTLELGDSALYLCASRRGGAGTDTQYFGPGTRLTVL.

CDR3 nucleotides: TGTGCCAGCAGCCTGGGACAGGAGTCCATCTCTGGGGCCAACGTCCTGACTTTC. This translates into CASSLGQESISGANVLTF. The rearrangement uses TRBV11-2 and TRBJ2-6; TRBD1 agrees at 8 bases. Germline V CDR1 and CDR2: SGHAT, FQNNGV. CDR3 length: 18 amino acids. After removal of 5 bases from V and 0 bases from J, the junction contained 9 bases not matched to a gene.

The chain couples TRBV18 to TRBJ1-4; no reliable D call. The CDR3 spans 13 residues. Germline V CDR1 and CDR2: KGHSH, LQKENI. V lost 3 bases to trimming and J lost 15 bases, with 17 bases between them. The CDR3 region has the DNA TGTGCCAGCTCACCCCAAGGCCTGAACTTGTTGTTTTTT. Translation: CASSPQGLNLLFF.

This clone was observed at least ten times. The rearrangement joins TRBV5-1 to TRBJ2-1, with D uncertain. The germline V and J ends were trimmed by 0 bases and 4 bases, with 5 bases remaining between them. This CDR3 is built from 13 residues. Germline V gene lookup returns CDR1 SGHRS and CDR2 YFSETQ. CDR3: CASSLAKYNEQFF. The CDR3 region has the DNA TGCGCCAGCAGCTTGGCTAAGTACAATGAGCAGTTCTTC.

This clone occurred many times. CDR3 in DNA: TGTGCCAGCAGTGAATCAGGGGGGATAAACTATGGCTACACCTTC. As protein: CASSESGGINYGYTF. The J gene is TRBJ1-2, the V gene TRBV6-1; TRBD1 matches 7 bases. The V and J ends lost 2 bases and 2 bases, in that order; junction bases with no gene match: 5. Germline V lookup: CDR1 MNHNS, CDR2 SASEGT. This CDR3 contains 15 residues.

This clone has only one observation. J is TRBJ2-3 and V is TRBV7-8; 10 bases fit TRBD2. The CDR3 covers 16 residues. V lost 4 bases and J lost 2; bases outside the gene matches: 6. From germline, CDR1 is SGHVS and CDR2 FQNEAQ. CDR3 amino acids: CASSSGLAKNTDTQYF. The DNA of the CDR3 is TGTGCCAGCAGCTCGGGACTAGCGAAAAACACAGATACGCAGTATTTT.

This chain joins TRBV5-1 and TRBJ2-2; the D call may be TRBD1 or TRBD2 (5 bases each). Germline-derived CDR1 and CDR2 are SGHRS and YFSETQ. Trimming stripped 4 bases from V and 5 bases from J, with 15 bases between. This CDR3 is 15 amino acids long. CDR3 nucleotide sequence: TGCGCCAGCAGCATAGGGACGGGATATACCGGGGAGCTGTTTTTT. This sequence encodes CASSIGTGYTGELFF.

CDR3 amino acids: CASCKGDINTEAFF. For the CDR3, the DNA is TGTGCCAGCTGTAAAGGGGACATCAACACTGAAGCTTTCTTT. The chain recombines TRBV9 with TRBJ1-1; a possible D gene is TRBD1 (6 bases). The V gene's germline CDR1 is SGDLS and CDR2 YYNGEE. V was pared by 7 bases and J by 2 bases, with 15 bases between. There are 14 residues in the CDR3. Together with reference TRBV9 and TRBJ1-1, the CDR3 gives the full variable domain: DSGVTQTPKHLITATGQRVTLRCSPRSGDLSVYWYQQSLDQGLQFLIQYYNGEERAKGNILERFSAQQFPDLHSELNLSSLELGDSALYFCASCKGDINTEAFFGQGTRLTVV.

The chain has TRBV6-1 and TRBJ1-4; TRBD1 is a possible D gene (5 bases). Germline-derived CDR1 and CDR2 are MNHNS and SASEGT. The CDR3 contains 15 residues. V lost 7 bases and J 3 bases, leaving 15 bases between the germline ends. The CDR3 DNA reads TGTGCCAGCACCCAACAAGGGGTGGCTAATGAAAAACTGTTTTTT. Protein sequence: CASTQQGVANEKLFF.

As DNA, the CDR3 is TGTGCCAGCTCACCATTGGGACAGGGGGAATACGAGCAGTACTTC. It translates to CASSPLGQGEYEQYF. The V call is TRBV18, the J call TRBJ2-7; TRBD1 agrees at 11 bases. This CDR3 has 15 amino acids. Germline CDR1 reads KGHSH; CDR2 reads LQKENI. The trim removed 2 bases at V and 4 bases at J, leaving 4 bases unmatched.

This clone showed up just once. The chain uses TRBV11-3 and TRBJ2-5, with D perhaps TRBD1 (5 bases). The J call is uncertain, as TRBJ2-7 better fits the DNA end. Germline lookup yields CDR1 SGHNT and CDR2 YENEEA. This CDR3 has 13 residues. The CDR3: CASSPFRDYEQYF. The CDR3 DNA sequence: TGTGCCAGCAGCCCCTTCAGGGACTACGAGCAGTACTTC.

The V call is TRBV5-5, the J call TRBJ1-2; D gene ambiguous. V gave up 0 bases and J gave up 3 bases, with 6 bases separating them. The CDR3 contains 13 residues. Germline assignment: CDR1 SGHKS and CDR2 YYEKEE (reference sequence). CDR3 sequence (DNA): TGTGCCAGCAGCTTGGAGGGCTACTATGGCTACACCTTC. Encoded protein: CASSLEGYYGYTF. Drawing the rest from reference TRBV5-5 and TRBJ1-2, the complete variable domain is DAGVTQSPTHLIKTRGQQVTLRCSPISGHKSVSWYQQVLGQGPQFIFQYYEKEERGRGNFPDRFSARQFPNYSSELNVNALLLGDSALYLCASSLEGYYGYTFGSGTRLTVV.

This chain links TRBV6-1 with TRBJ1-1; 7 positions match TRBD1. This CDR3 has 14 residues. V lost 7 bases and J lost 1; bases outside the gene matches: 6. CDR1 and CDR2 from the germline V gene are MNHNS and SASEGT. Here the CDR3 DNA reads TGTGCCAGCATTCTAACAGGGGAGAACACTGAAGCTTTCTTT. Amino acid sequence: CASILTGENTEAFF.

The count of this clone is one. The chain joins TRBV28 to TRBJ2-6; D is ambiguous. Germline CDR1 MDHEN, CDR2 SYDVKM. This CDR3 has 17 residues. Trimming stripped 5 bases from V and 0 bases from J, with 14 bases between. The CDR3 spells CASSPWTVNSGANVLTF. The CDR3 coding sequence is TGTGCCAGCAGTCCCTGGACGGTAAACTCTGGGGCCAACGTCCTGACTTTC.

V usage is TRBV5-5 and J usage is TRBJ2-7; 9 bases match TRBD2. V lost 0 bases, J lost 2 bases, and 3 bases stayed unmatched. Germline V gene data show CDR1 as SGHKS and CDR2 as YYEKEE (reference sequence). This CDR3 spans 15 amino acids. CDR3 loop: CASSLGLAAPYEQYF. The CDR3 coding sequence is TGTGCCAGCAGCTTGGGACTAGCGGCCCCCTACGAGCAGTACTTC. The full variable domain, with the rest looked up from reference TRBV5-5 and TRBJ2-7, is DAGVTQSPTHLIKTRGQQVTLRCSPISGHKSVSWYQQVLGQGPQFIFQYYEKEERGRGNFPDRFSARQFPNYSSELNVNALLLGDSALYLCASSLGLAAPYEQYFGPGTRLTVT.

This clone came up a few times. The rearrangement links TRBV29-1 to TRBJ2-5; D not resolved. Trimming took 4 bases from V and 2 from J, leaving 14 bases between them. This CDR3 is 14 amino acids long. Germline CDR1 reads SQVTM; CDR2 reads ANQGSEA. CDR3 in DNA: TGCAGCGTTGGCACCATGATCATGCAAGAGACCCAGTACTTC. Translated, it gives CSVGTMIMQETQYF. The entire variable domain, with the rest obtained from reference TRBV29-1 and TRBJ2-5, is as follows: SAVISQKPSRDICQRGTSLTIQCQVDSQVTMMFWYRQQPGQSLTLIATANQGSEATYESGFVIDKFPISRPNLTFSTLTVSNMSPEDSSIYLCSVGTMIMQETQYFGPGTRLLVL.

The chain is built from TRBV29-1 and TRBJ2-2; D is unclear. Trimming removed 0 bases from V and 5 bases from J, with 16 bases in between. Germline assignment: CDR1 SQVTM and CDR2 ANQGSEA. CDR3 size: 16 residues. In DNA form, the CDR3 reads TGCAGCGTTGAAGATCCTTTAAGGGCGAGGACCGGGGAGCTGTTTTTT. This gives the protein CSVEDPLRARTGELFF.

The gene calls are TRBV28 and TRBJ2-7; 8 bases are shared with TRBD1. Trimming cost V 2 bases and J 4 bases; bases outside gene matches: 7. Germline lookup yields CDR1 MDHEN and CDR2 SYDVKM. The CDR3 consists of 15 residues. This chain's CDR3 is CASSLTGTGLYEQYF. As DNA, the CDR3 is TGTGCCAGCAGTTTAACCGGGACAGGACTTTACGAGCAGTACTTC.

This clone was observed once. The rearrangement links TRBV19 to TRBJ1-2, with 8 positions matching TRBD1. The germline V gene encodes CDR1 LNHDA and CDR2 SQIVND (reference sequence). This CDR3 is built from 18 residues. V trimming: 3 bases; J trimming: 3 bases; junction bases outside the gene matches: 15. CDR3 bases: TGTGCCAGTAGTATGTGGGAACAGAGGGGACAGGACTACTATGGCTACACCTTC. It is translated as CASSMWEQRGQDYYGYTF.

The genes are TRBV9 and TRBJ1-2; 9 nucleotides match TRBD1. The J segment lost 5 bases and the V segment lost 4 bases, leaving 9 bases of the junction unmatched. The CDR3 covers 15 residues. The germline gives CDR1 SGDLS, CDR2 YYNGEE. The CDR3 DNA is TGTGCCAGCAGCTCCCAGGGACAGGGTAAATATGGCTACACCTTC. Amino acid sequence: CASSSQGQGKYGYTF.

The chain links TRBV11-2 to TRBJ1-2, with D tentatively TRBD1 (6 bases). This CDR3 comprises 17 residues. The V end lost 2 bases, the J end lost 0 bases, and 16 bases lay between the germline ends. Per the germline V gene, CDR1 is SGHAT and CDR2 is FQNNGV. The CDR3 protein is CASSLITWGASNYGYTF. CDR3 nucleotide sequence: TGTGCCAGCAGCTTAATTACGTGGGGGGCCTCTAACTATGGCTACACCTTC.